This section outlines one T cell receptor beta chain sequence together with its context. Its antigen is unidentified. CDR3 length equals 15 residues. V was pared by 3 bases and J by 5 bases, with 16 bases between. The germline gives CDR1 MNHEY, CDR2 SMNVEV (reference sequence). Donors were drawn from the roughly 120-subject validation cohort, separate from the approximately 640-subject first cohort. The data derive from a study of cytomegalovirus exposure and HLA in healthy donors. Generated by immunoSEQ multiplex PCR, the TCRdb table keeps only in-frame clones and is missing some. Of about 200,000 clones in the sample, roughly 87% were seen once. Study observations and caveats: Investigators reported some 150 TCR beta chains as tied to cytomegalovirus. Rarity held for most TCR sequences, but there were some public TCRs that occurred in many donors.

The sample was PBMCs. The clonotype originates from a woman aged 18-30 years in good health and CMV-seropositive. The chain recombines TRBV27 with TRBJ2-5; maybe TRBD2 (5 bases). The CDR3 here is CASSLLGSLHETQYF. CDR3 nucleotides: TGTGCCAGCAGTTTGTTGGGGAGCCTCCACGAGACCCAGTACTTC.